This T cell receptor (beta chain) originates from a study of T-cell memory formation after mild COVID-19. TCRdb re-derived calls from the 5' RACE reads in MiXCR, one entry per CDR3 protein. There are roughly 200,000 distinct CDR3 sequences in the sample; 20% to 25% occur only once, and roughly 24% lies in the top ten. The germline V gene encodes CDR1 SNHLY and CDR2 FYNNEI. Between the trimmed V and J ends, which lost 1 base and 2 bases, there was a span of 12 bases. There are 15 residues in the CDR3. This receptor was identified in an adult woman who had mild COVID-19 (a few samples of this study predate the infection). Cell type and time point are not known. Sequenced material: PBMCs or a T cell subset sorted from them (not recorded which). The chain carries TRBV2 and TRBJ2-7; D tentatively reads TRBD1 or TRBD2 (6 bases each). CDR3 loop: CASSEGLGGPYEQYF. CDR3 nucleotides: TGTGCCAGCAGTGAAGGGCTAGGGGGGCCCTACGAGCAGTACTTC.